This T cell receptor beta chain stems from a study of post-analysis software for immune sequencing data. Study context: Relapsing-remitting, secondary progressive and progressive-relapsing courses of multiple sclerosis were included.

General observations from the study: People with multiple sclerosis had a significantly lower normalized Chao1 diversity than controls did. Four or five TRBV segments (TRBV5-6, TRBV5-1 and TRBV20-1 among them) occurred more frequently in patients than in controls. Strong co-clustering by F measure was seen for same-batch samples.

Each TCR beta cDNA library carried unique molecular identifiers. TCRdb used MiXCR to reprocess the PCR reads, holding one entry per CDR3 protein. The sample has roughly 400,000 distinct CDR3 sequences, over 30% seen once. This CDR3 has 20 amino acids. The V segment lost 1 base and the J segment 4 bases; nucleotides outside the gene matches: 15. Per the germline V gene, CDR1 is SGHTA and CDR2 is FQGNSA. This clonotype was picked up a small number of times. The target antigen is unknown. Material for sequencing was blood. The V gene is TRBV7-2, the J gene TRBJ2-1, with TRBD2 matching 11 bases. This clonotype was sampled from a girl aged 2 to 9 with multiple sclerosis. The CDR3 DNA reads TGTGCCAGCAGCTTAGAGGGTCCCGGGACTAGCGGTGTGTATTACAATGAGCAGTTCTTC. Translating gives CASSLEGPGTSGVYYNEQFF.